This T cell receptor beta chain was identified during a study of T-cell memory formation after mild COVID-19. Trimming stripped 4 bases from V and 2 bases from J, with 15 bases between. The CDR3 is made up of 16 amino acids. CDR1 and CDR2 (germline): LNHDA, SQIVND (reference sequence). Study observations and caveats: Confirmation of SARS-CoV-2 specificity was lacking for second-wave clones peaking day 37. Within pre-infection memory, some responding clones were found, suggesting cross-reactive memory joined. There was a balanced CD4/CD8 profile in clones contracting day 15 to 85, and later expanders leaned CD4+.

There are a few counts of this clonotype. Its antigen is not identified. TCRdb independently ran MiXCR on the 5' RACE reads; one entry per CDR3 protein. The sample has some 200,000 distinct CDR3 sequences, over 9.5% seen once; the top ten hold around 3.4%. Sequencing used PBMCs or a T cell subset sorted from them (not recorded which). The sequence was collected from a man aged 18 to 29 who had mild COVID-19 (a few samples of this study predate the infection). Cell type and time point are not known. V gene TRBV19 combines with J gene TRBJ1-3; D ambiguous. In DNA form, the CDR3 reads TGTGCCAGTAGTACGGCCCCCGGCGCCCCTGGAAACACCATATATTTT. This codes for CASSTAPGAPGNTIYF. Filled out from reference TRBV19 and TRBJ1-3, the complete variable domain reads DGGITQSPKYLFRKEGQNVTLSCEQNLNHDAMYWYRQDPGQGLRLIYYSQIVNDFQKGDIAEGYSVSREKKESFPLTVTSAQKNPTAFYLCASSTAPGAPGNTIYFGEGSWLTVV.